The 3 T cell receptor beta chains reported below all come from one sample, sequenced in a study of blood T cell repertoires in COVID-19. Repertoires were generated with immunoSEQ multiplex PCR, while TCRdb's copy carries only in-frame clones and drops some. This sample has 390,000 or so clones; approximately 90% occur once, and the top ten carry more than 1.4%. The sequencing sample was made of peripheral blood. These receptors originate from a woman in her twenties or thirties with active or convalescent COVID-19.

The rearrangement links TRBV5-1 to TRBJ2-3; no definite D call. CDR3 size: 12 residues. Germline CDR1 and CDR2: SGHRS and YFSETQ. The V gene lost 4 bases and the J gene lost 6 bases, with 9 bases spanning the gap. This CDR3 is CASSPLGDTQYF. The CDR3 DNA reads TGCGCCAGCAGCCCACTGGGCGATACGCAGTATTTT.

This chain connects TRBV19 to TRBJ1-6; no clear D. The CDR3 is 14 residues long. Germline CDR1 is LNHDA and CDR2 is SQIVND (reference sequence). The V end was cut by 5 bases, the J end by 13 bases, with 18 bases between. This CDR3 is CASSESVNSAPLHF. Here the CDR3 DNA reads TGTGCCAGTAGTGAGAGCGTCAATTCAGCGCCCCTCCACTTT.

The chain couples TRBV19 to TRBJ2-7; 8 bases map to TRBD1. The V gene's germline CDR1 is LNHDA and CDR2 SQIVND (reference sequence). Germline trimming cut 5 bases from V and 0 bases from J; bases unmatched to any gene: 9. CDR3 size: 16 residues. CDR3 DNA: TGTGCCAGTAGTCCTCGACAGGGGTTGACCTCCTACGAGCAGTACTTC. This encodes CASSPRQGLTSYEQYF.